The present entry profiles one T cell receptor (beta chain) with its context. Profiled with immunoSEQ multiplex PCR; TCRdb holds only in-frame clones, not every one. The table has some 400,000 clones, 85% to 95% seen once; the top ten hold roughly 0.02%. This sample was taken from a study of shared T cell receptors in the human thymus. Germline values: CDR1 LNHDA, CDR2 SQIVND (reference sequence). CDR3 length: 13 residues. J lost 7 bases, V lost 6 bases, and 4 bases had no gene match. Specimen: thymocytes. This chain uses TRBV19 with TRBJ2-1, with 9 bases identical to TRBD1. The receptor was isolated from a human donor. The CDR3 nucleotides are TGTGCCAGTAGCGGGACAGGGAGGAATGAGCAGTTCTTC. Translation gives CASSGTGRNEQFF.